This T cell receptor (beta chain) came from a study of CD8+ T cells in alopecia areata. For the study at large: Each day, treated patients took oral tofacitinib twice, at 5 to 10 mg per dose. Findings of the study overall: Many expanded lesional clones persisted during tofacitinib (in both scalp and blood). Shared TCR sequences were less clear between patients than in mice, possibly partly from HLA diversity. Resident alphabeta T cells of normal skin are also sequenced in scalp samples.

This clone was seen more than once but under ten times. Its antigen is unknown. TCR sequencing used cDNA made by reverse transcription of extracted RNA. TCRdb's table, derived via immunoSEQ multiplex PCR, lists solely in-frame clones and lacks some. The sample holds over 150,000 clones; about three fifths are singletons and the top ten take 5% to 6%. Treatment defined: oral pan-JAK inhibitor, 5-10 mg twice daily. Sample: CD4+ T cells sorted from blood, taken at week 24, from a patient treated with tofacitinib. This sequence originates from a human donor with alopecia areata.

CDR3 nucleotide sequence: TGTGCCAGCAGCTTATTAGGGGGCATGAACACTGAAGCTTTCTTT. Translation gives CASSLLGGMNTEAFF. The chain couples TRBV7-3 to TRBJ1-1, with TRBD1 matching over 7 bases. The CDR3 runs to 15 residues. The J segment lost 0 bases and the V segment lost 2 bases, leaving 3 bases of the junction unmatched. Germline V gives CDR1 SGHTA, CDR2 FQGTGA.